This is a list of T cell receptor beta chains from one sample in a study of OX40 agonist ivuxolimab in advanced cancers. The method was immunoSEQ multiplex PCR; TCRdb's version includes in-frame clones alone and lacks a portion of them. The sample lists tens of thousands of clones, more than 85% seen once, with around 1.1% in the top ten. The starting material was CD4+ or CD8+ T cells sorted from blood, obtained in a trial of the OX40 agonist ivuxolimab. Receptors were obtained from an adult with an advanced solid tumor such as melanoma, head and neck, liver or kidney cancer. The CDR3 runs from the conserved cysteine through the conserved F or W. Fields, in order: V gene, J gene, D gene, clone size, CDR3 protein, CDR3 DNA. D genes are given only for firm matches. Expanded clones get a size class; other rows say once, few or many, or leave the size out.

TRBV19	TRBJ2-1	TRBD2	NA	CASSISGSLGINEQFF	TGTGCCAGTAGTATTAGCGGGAGTTTAGGTATTAATGAGCAGTTCTTC
TRBV19	TRBJ2-5	NA	NA	CASSTGSQETQYF	TGTGCCAGTAGTACCGGGAGCCAAGAGACCCAGTACTTC
TRBV28	TRBJ1-5	NA	once	CASKTPRVNQPQHF	TGTGCCAGCAAGACCCCCAGGGTCAATCAGCCCCAGCATTTT
TRBV6-6	TRBJ2-7	NA	NA	CASSQGAYEQYF	TGTGCCAGCAGCCAAGGAGCCTACGAGCAGTACTTC
TRBV6-5	TRBJ2-5	NA	NA	CASSYSSTGTQYF	TGTGCCAGCAGTTACTCGAGTACCGGGACCCAGTACTTC
TRBV10-1	TRBJ2-5	TRBD1	NA	CASSESSGTGFETQYF	TGCGCCAGCAGTGAGTCTTCGGGGACAGGGTTTGAGACCCAGTACTTC
TRBV7-2	TRBJ2-7	TRBD1	NA	CASSSTGQGFEQYF	TGTGCCAGCAGCTCTACGGGACAGGGCTTCGAGCAGTACTTC
TRBV29-1	TRBJ2-1	TRBD1	once	CSARGADRAGFF	TGCAGCGCAAGGGGGGCGGACAGGGCCGGGTTCTTC
TRBV6-5	TRBJ1-3	NA	NA	CASSSAQGSYGNTIYF	TGTGCCAGCAGTTCCGCACAGGGATCTTATGGAAACACCATATATTTT
TRBV10-2	TRBJ1-1	NA	NA	CASSESIRMNTEAFF	TGCGCCAGCAGTGAGTCGATAAGGATGAACACTGAAGCTTTCTTT
TRBV28	TRBJ1-5	NA	NA	CASSWGANQPQHF	TGTGCCAGCAGTTGGGGGGCCAATCAGCCCCAGCATTTT
TRBV7-2	TRBJ2-5	NA	NA	CASSPGEVGTQYF	TGTGCCAGCAGTCCCGGGGAGGTGGGGACCCAGTACTTC
TRBV11-2	TRBJ1-4	NA	once	CASSPIGAGRNEKLFF	TGTGCCAGCAGCCCAATAGGGGCAGGAAGAAACGAAAAACTGTTTTTT
TRBV9	TRBJ2-7	TRBD2	NA	CASSVESGRGNYEQYF	TGTGCCAGCAGCGTAGAGAGCGGGAGGGGGAACTACGAGCAGTACTTC
TRBV15	TRBJ1-1	NA	NA	CATSSFGRARTEAFF	TGTGCCACCAGCAGCTTCGGACGGGCCCGGACTGAAGCTTTCTTT
TRBV28	TRBJ2-5	NA	NA	CASSLLRETQYF	TGTGCCAGCAGTTTACTTAGGGAGACCCAGTACTTC